Following are 14 T cell receptor beta chains from one sample sequenced in a study of a mutant IDH1 vaccine in newly diagnosed glioma. The time point: week 23, last vaccination. Every single dose of the vaccine, 300 ug of mutant IDH1 20-mer peptide, came with topical imiquimod. Clones were read by immunoSEQ multiplex PCR, and TCRdb kept only the in-frame ones, dropping some. There are tens of thousands of clones in the sample; about 81% occur only once, and roughly 8.8% lies in the top ten. Antigens for these TCRs are unknown. The specimen was PBMCs, collected from a glioma patient whose treatment included an IDH1 peptide vaccine. These receptors originate from a woman in her thirties or forties with glioma. Some clones in this sample may be carry-over from other donors' samples.

The chain has TRBV27 and TRBJ1-1, with a weak D call TRBD1 (5 bases). Germline CDR1 reads MNHEY; CDR2 reads SMNVEV (reference sequence). Trimming cost V 8 bases and J 1 base, with 11 bases left between them. The CDR3 sequence is 13 residues long. The CDR3 sequence is CASGGRGNTEAFF. The DNA of the CDR3 is TGTGCCAGCGGGGGTCGTGGGAACACTGAAGCTTTCTTT.

This rearrangement joins TRBV6-5 to TRBJ1-1; no firm D call. The V end lost 11 bases, the J end lost 4 bases, and 11 bases lay between the germline ends. This CDR3 comprises 11 residues. Germline CDR1 is MNHEY and CDR2 is SVGAGI. As DNA, the CDR3 is TGTGCCTGTCATAAGGGCACTGAAGCTTTCTTT. Translation gives CACHKGTEAFF.

The chain uses TRBV5-1 and TRBJ1-1, with 8 bases fitting TRBD1. The CDR3 is made up of 13 amino acids. Germline V lookup: CDR1 SGHRS, CDR2 YFSETQ. V lost 3 bases to trimming and J lost 5 bases; unmatched junction nucleotides: 3. CDR3 protein: CASSSTGVTEAFF. The CDR3 DNA follows: TGCGCCAGCAGCTCGACAGGGGTTACTGAAGCTTTCTTT.

This rearrangement joins TRBV7-9 to TRBJ2-1, with TRBD2 matching over 16 bases. Germline V lookup: CDR1 SEHNR, CDR2 FQNEAQ (reference sequence). This CDR3 comprises 16 residues. Trimming at V came to 5 bases and at J to 8 bases, leaving 6 bases not matched to a gene. CDR3 protein: CASSGTSGGARDEQFF. CDR3 DNA sequence: TGTGCCAGCAGCGGGACTAGCGGGGGGGCCAGAGATGAGCAGTTCTTC.

The sample holds one count of this clone. The V gene is TRBV6-5, the J gene TRBJ1-4; D gene uncertain. This CDR3 is 14 amino acids long. The germline gives CDR1 MNHEY, CDR2 SVGAGI. V lost 8 bases and J 3 bases, leaving 13 bases between the germline ends. The CDR3 region has the DNA TGTGCCAGCGGCCCCCGACCGTCTAATGAAAAACTGTTTTTT. Translation gives CASGPRPSNEKLFF.

In this sample, this clone turned up once. J is TRBJ2-5 and V is TRBV20-1, with D unclear. CDR1 and CDR2 (germline): DFQATT, SNEGSKA (reference sequence). The V and J ends lost 4 bases and 5 bases respectively, with 8 bases between them. The CDR3 consists of 11 residues. CDR3 amino acids: CSATLWETQYF. The CDR3 DNA sequence: TGCAGTGCTACACTTTGGGAGACCCAGTACTTC.

The CDR3 spells CASSPPGGNYGYTF. Written as DNA, the CDR3 is TGTGCCAGCAGCCCCCCGGGTGGGAACTATGGCTACACCTTC. The rearrangement uses TRBV9 and TRBJ1-2; D gene ambiguous. Germline CDR1 and CDR2: SGDLS and YYNGEE. The CDR3 is made up of 14 amino acids. V dropped 4 bases and J dropped 2 bases, with 12 bases sitting between them.

This clone was found a few times. The chain joins TRBV27 to TRBJ2-3; D unresolved. Germline-derived CDR1 and CDR2 are MNHEY and SMNVEV (reference sequence). V lost 10 bases, J lost 1 base, and 6 bases lay in between. CDR3 length: 11 residues. The CDR3, as DNA: TGTGCCACGCATCGCACAGATACGCAGTATTTT. Translated: CATHRTDTQYF.

The chain carries TRBV7-9 and TRBJ1-1; the D gene is possibly TRBD1 (6 bases). The CDR3 length is 15 residues. Trimming pared 4 bases from V and 0 bases from J, leaving 12 bases between. The V gene's germline CDR1 is SEHNR and CDR2 FQNEAQ (reference sequence). CDR3 sequence reads: CASSSQGGMNTEAFF. CDR3 sequence (DNA): TGTGCCAGCAGCTCACAGGGAGGGATGAACACTGAAGCTTTCTTT.

The rearrangement links TRBV25-1 to TRBJ2-7; no clear D. The V end was cut by 3 bases, the J end by 9 bases, with 21 bases between. The germline CDR1 and CDR2 sequences are MGHDK and SYGVNS. This CDR3 is 15 amino acids long. CDR3 residues: CASSEGRLALRAQYF. The CDR3 coding sequence is TGTGCCAGCAGTGAGGGCCGGTTAGCCCTACGAGCGCAGTACTTC.

The rearrangement links TRBV2 to TRBJ2-2; 11 positions match TRBD2. CDR1 and CDR2 from the germline V gene are SNHLY and FYNNEI. Trimming at V came to 5 bases and at J to 9 bases, leaving 5 bases not matched to a gene. This CDR3 comprises 14 residues. CDR3 bases: TGTGCCAGCAGTCCCGGACTAGCGGGCCGGGAGCTGTTTTTT. Translating gives CASSPGLAGRELFF.

J is TRBJ2-1 and V is TRBV6-1; 7 positions agree with TRBD1. The CDR3 sequence is 15 residues long. V was clipped by 5 bases and J by 4 bases; unmatched bases: 8. CDR1 MNHNS and CDR2 SASEGT come from the germline V gene. The DNA for the CDR3 is TGTGCCAGCAGTATGACCGGGACAGTTTACAATGAGCAGTTCTTC. Its protein is CASSMTGTVYNEQFF.

The chain is built from TRBV6-1 and TRBJ1-2, with 8 bases lining up with TRBD1. V was pared by 4 bases and J by 3 bases, with 10 bases of the junction left unmatched. Germline-derived CDR1 and CDR2 are MNHNS and SASEGT. This CDR3 is built from 16 residues. The CDR3 DNA is TGTGCCAGCAGTGTCGGGGGGCCAGGGGGCGACTATGGCTACACCTTC. Translated: CASSVGGPGGDYGYTF.

V usage is TRBV5-1 and J usage is TRBJ1-5, with a possible D match to TRBD1 (5 bases). This CDR3 contains 13 residues. The germline V gene encodes CDR1 SGHRS and CDR2 YFSETQ. With 4 bases removed from V and 6 bases from J, the gap between germline ends came to 11 bases. The CDR3 here is CASSLAGTQPQHF. In DNA form, the CDR3 reads TGCGCCAGCAGCCTGGCGGGGACTCAGCCCCAGCATTTT. The entire variable domain, with the rest obtained from reference TRBV5-1 and TRBJ1-5, is as follows: KAGVTQTPRYLIKTRGQQVTLSCSPISGHRSVSWYQQTPGQGLQFLFEYFSETQRNKGNFPGRFSGRQFSNSRSEMNVSTLELGDSALYLCASSLAGTQPQHFGDGTRLSIL.